The 8 T cell receptor beta chains in this list originate from one sample, sequenced in a study of regulatory T cells in long-lasting Graves disease. The authors built TCR beta libraries using iRepertoire HTBI primers and Arm-PCR of CDR3 regions. TCRdb analysed the multiplex PCR reads with MiXCR anew, one entry per CDR3 protein. The data contain about half a million distinct CDR3 sequences, around 12% of them singletons. Noted time point: newly diagnosed GD, antithyroid drugs for less than 3 months. Following extraction of RNA from PBMCs, that RNA was used to make the TCR library. These data were also reused for a study on T cells in Graves' hyperthyroidism and ophthalmopathy.

The sequencing here drew on peripheral blood mononuclear cells (PBMCs), taken at new diagnosis, from a patient treated with antithyroid drugs. The source is a woman aged 25-40 years with Graves disease.

This clonotype showed up many times. This rearrangement joins TRBV20-1 to TRBJ2-5; D might be TRBD1 (5 bases). V lost 0 bases and J 1 base, leaving 15 bases between the germline ends. This CDR3 has 16 amino acids. Germline values: CDR1 DFQATT, CDR2 SNEGSKA (reference sequence). The CDR3 reads CSARDQGQARQETQYF. CDR3 in DNA: TGCAGTGCTAGAGATCAGGGTCAGGCCCGCCAAGAGACCCAGTACTTC.

This clonotype came up many times. The genes are TRBV12-3 or TRBV12-4 and TRBJ2-4, with 12 bases matching TRBD2. The V gene end was trimmed by 9 bases and the J gene end by 6 bases; junction bases not matched to a gene: 3. This CDR3 comprises 13 residues. The CDR3 loop is CASRTSGTNIQYF. The DNA for the CDR3 is TGTGCCAGTCGGACTAGCGGGACAAACATTCAGTACTTC.

At least ten counts were recorded for this clonotype. The V gene is TRBV18, the J gene TRBJ2-3; D gene uncertain. Germline values: CDR1 KGHSH, CDR2 LQKENI. This CDR3 is built from 16 residues. The germline V and J ends were trimmed by 0 bases and 0 bases, with 10 bases remaining between them. In nucleotides, the CDR3 is TGTGCCAGCTCACCACCCGCTGATTGGAGCACAGATACGCAGTATTTT. It specifies CASSPPADWSTDTQYF. Full variable domain (outside the CDR3, taken from reference TRBV18 and TRBJ2-3): NAGVMQNPRHLVRRRGQEARLRCSPMKGHSHVYWYRQLPEEGLKFMVYLQKENIIDESGMPKERFSAEFPKEGPSILRIQQVVRGDSAAYFCASSPPADWSTDTQYFGPGTRLTVL.

The chain uses TRBV5-1 and TRBJ2-3; D is uncertain. Germline V gene sequence: CDR1 SGHRS, CDR2 YFSETQ. The length of the CDR3 is 17 residues. Trimming stripped 0 bases from V and 0 bases from J, with 14 bases between. CDR3 loop: CASSLGFGQFSTDTQYF. CDR3 bases: TGCGCCAGCAGCTTGGGGTTTGGGCAGTTTAGCACAGATACGCAGTATTTT. Supplemented by reference TRBV5-1 and TRBJ2-3, the full variable domain reads KAGVTQTPRYLIKTRGQQVTLSCSPISGHRSVSWYQQTPGQGLQFLFEYFSETQRNKGNFPGRFSGRQFSNSRSEMNVSTLELGDSALYLCASSLGFGQFSTDTQYFGPGTRLTVL.

The sample holds many counts of this clonotype. The genes are TRBV18 and TRBJ2-7, with 10 bases that match TRBD2. With V trimmed by 5 bases and J by 3 bases, 7 bases remained unmatched. The germline gives CDR1 KGHSH, CDR2 LQKENI. The CDR3 length is 15 residues. Written as DNA, the CDR3 is TGTGCCAGCTCATCAGGACTAGCGGAGCTCTACGAGCAGTACTTC. It yields the protein CASSSGLAELYEQYF. Full variable domain (rest looked up from reference TRBV18 and TRBJ2-7): NAGVMQNPRHLVRRRGQEARLRCSPMKGHSHVYWYRQLPEEGLKFMVYLQKENIIDESGMPKERFSAEFPKEGPSILRIQQVVRGDSAAYFCASSSGLAELYEQYFGPGTRLTVT.

Only a few counts were recorded for this clonotype. The chain joins TRBV6-2 or TRBV6-3 to TRBJ2-1; D may be TRBD2 (6 bases). Trimming shortened V by 2 bases and J by 9 bases, and 17 bases separated the two germline ends. CDR3 length: 15 residues. Germline CDR1 reads MNHEY; CDR2 reads SVGEGT. The CDR3 sequence is CASSYKRAKGSEQFF. The CDR3 DNA is TGTGCCAGCAGTTACAAGCGGGCTAAGGGTAGTGAGCAGTTCTTC.

The genes are TRBV25-1 and TRBJ1-2; 7 bases agree with TRBD1. Germline V gene sequence: CDR1 MGHDK, CDR2 SYGVNS. The V segment lost 0 bases and the J segment 4 bases; nucleotides outside the gene matches: 2. This CDR3 has 14 amino acids. The CDR3 region is CASSEYGDSYGYTF. Written as DNA, the CDR3 is TGTGCCAGCAGTGAATATGGGGACAGCTATGGCTACACCTTC.

This clonotype was picked up many times. The rearrangement joins TRBV18 to TRBJ2-3, with 7 bases identical to TRBD2. V lost 3 bases and J lost 5; bases outside the gene matches: 5. Germline-derived CDR1 and CDR2 are KGHSH and LQKENI. This CDR3 spans 14 amino acids. The CDR3 spells CASSPDLAEDTQYF. The CDR3 DNA reads as TGTGCCAGCTCACCGGACCTAGCGGAAGATACGCAGTATTTT.